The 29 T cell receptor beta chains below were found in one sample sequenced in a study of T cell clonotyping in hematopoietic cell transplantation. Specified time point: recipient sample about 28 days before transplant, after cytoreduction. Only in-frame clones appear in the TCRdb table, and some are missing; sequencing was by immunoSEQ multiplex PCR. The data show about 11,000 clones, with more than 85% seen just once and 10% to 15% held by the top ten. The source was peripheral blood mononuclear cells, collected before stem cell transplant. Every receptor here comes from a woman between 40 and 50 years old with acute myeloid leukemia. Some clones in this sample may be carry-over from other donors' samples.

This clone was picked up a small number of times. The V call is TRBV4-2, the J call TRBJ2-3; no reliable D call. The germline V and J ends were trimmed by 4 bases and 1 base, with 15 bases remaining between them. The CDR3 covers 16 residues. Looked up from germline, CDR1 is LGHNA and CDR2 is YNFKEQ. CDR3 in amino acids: CASSRPPSGGTDTQYF. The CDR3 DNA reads TGTGCCAGCAGCCGGCCCCCGAGTGGGGGCACAGATACGCAGTATTTT.

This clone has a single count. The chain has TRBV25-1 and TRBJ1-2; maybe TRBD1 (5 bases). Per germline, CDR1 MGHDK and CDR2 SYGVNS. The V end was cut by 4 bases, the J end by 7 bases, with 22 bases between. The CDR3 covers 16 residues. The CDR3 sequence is CASSAEGRGVGVGYTF. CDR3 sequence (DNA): TGTGCCAGCAGTGCAGAGGGACGCGGAGTTGGAGTTGGCTACACCTTC.

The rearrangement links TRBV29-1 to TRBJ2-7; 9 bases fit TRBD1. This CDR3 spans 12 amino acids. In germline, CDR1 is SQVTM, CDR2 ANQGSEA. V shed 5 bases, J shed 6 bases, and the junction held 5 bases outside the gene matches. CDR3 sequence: CSVRDRGFEQYF. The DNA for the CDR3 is TGCAGCGTTCGAGACAGGGGGTTCGAGCAGTACTTC.

CDR3 loop: CASSQGLAGFYEQYF. CDR3 DNA: TGTGCCAGCAGCCAAGGCCTAGCGGGATTCTACGAGCAGTACTTC. This chain uses TRBV14 with TRBJ2-7; 9 positions match TRBD2. CDR1 and CDR2 (germline): SGHDN, FVKESK. The CDR3 covers 15 residues. The trim removed 1 base at V and 3 bases at J, leaving 4 bases unmatched.

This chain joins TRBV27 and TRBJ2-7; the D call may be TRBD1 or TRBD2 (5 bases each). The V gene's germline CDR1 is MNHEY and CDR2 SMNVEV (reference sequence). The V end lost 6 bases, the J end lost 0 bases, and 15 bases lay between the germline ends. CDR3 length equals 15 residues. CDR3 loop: CASRSGTASSYEQYF. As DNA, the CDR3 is TGTGCCAGCAGGTCCGGGACGGCAAGCTCCTACGAGCAGTACTTC.

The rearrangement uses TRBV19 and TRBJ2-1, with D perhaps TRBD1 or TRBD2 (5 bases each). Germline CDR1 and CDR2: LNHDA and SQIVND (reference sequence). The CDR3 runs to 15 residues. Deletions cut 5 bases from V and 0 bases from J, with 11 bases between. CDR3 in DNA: TGTGCCAGTAGTCCGGGACCGGACTCCTACAATGAGCAGTTCTTC. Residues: CASSPGPDSYNEQFF. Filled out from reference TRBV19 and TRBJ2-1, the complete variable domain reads DGGITQSPKYLFRKEGQNVTLSCEQNLNHDAMYWYRQDPGQGLRLIYYSQIVNDFQKGDIAEGYSVSREKKESFPLTVTSAQKNPTAFYLCASSPGPDSYNEQFFGPGTRLTVL.

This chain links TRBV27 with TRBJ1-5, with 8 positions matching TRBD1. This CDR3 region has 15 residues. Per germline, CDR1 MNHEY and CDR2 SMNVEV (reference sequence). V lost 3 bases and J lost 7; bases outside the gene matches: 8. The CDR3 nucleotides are TGTGCCAGCAGTTTCGGGACAGGTGTGGGCCAGCCCCAGCATTTT. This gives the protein CASSFGTGVGQPQHF.

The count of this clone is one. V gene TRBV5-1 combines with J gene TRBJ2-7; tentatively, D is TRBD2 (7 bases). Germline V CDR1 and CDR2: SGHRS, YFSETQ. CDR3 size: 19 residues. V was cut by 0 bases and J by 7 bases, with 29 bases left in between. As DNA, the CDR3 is TGCGCCAGCAGCTTGGTGGGGGGTCTCGGGGGGCAAAGGTCCGGAGAGCAGTACTTC. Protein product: CASSLVGGLGGQRSGEQYF.

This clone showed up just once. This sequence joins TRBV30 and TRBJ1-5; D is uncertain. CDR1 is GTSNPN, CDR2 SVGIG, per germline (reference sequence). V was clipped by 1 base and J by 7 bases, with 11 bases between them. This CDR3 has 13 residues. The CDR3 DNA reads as TGTGCCTGGAGTGGGCAGCGAGGGCAGCCCCAGCATTTT. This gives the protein CAWSGQRGQPQHF. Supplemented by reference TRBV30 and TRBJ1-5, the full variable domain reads SQTIHQWPATLVQPVGSPLSLECTVEGTSNPNLYWYRQAAGRGLQLLFYSVGIGQISSEVPQNLSASRPQDRQFILSSKKLLLSDSGFYLCAWSGQRGQPQHFGDGTRLSIL.

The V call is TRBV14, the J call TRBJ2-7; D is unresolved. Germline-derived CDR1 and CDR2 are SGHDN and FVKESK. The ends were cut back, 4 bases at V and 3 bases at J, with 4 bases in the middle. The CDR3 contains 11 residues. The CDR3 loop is CASSPLYEQYF. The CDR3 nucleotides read TGTGCCAGCAGCCCCCTCTACGAGCAGTACTTC.

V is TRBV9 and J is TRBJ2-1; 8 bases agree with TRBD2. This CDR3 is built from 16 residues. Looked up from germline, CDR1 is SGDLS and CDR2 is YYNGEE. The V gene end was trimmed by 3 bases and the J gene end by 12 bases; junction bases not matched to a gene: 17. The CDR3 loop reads CASSDPSGGTNRGQFF. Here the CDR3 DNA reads TGTGCCAGCAGCGATCCGAGCGGGGGCACGAATCGGGGGCAGTTCTTC.

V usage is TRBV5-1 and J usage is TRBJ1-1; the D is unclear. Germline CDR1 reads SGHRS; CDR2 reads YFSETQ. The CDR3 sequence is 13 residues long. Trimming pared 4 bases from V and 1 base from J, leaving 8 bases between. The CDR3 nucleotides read TGCGCCAGCAGCCCCAAGTGGAACACTGAAGCTTTCTTT. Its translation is CASSPKWNTEAFF.

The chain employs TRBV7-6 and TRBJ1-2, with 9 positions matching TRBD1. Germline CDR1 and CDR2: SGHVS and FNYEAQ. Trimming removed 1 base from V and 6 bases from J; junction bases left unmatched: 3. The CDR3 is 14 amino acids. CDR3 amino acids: CASSLDGTGNGYTF. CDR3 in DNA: TGTGCCAGCAGCTTAGATGGGACAGGGAATGGCTACACCTTC.

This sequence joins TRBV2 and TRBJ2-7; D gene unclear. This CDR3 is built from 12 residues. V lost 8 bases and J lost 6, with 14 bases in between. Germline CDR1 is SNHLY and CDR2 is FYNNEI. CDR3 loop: CASLLRLGEQYF. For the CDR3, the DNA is TGTGCCAGCCTGTTACGGTTGGGCGAGCAGTACTTC. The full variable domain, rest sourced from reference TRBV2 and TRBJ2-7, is EPEVTQTPSHQVTQMGQEVILRCVPISNHLYFYWYRQILGQKVEFLVSFYNNEISEKSEIFDDQFSVERPDGSNFTLKIRSTKLEDSAMYFCASLLRLGEQYFGPGTRLTVT.

The CDR3 DNA reads TGTGCCAGCAGCTTAGGGATCAGTAATACGCAGTATTTT. It yields the protein CASSLGISNTQYF. The chain has TRBV7-2 and TRBJ2-3; D gene ambiguous. The CDR3 has 13 residues. Germline lookup yields CDR1 SGHTA and CDR2 FQGNSA. Trimming stripped 1 base from V and 7 bases from J, with 9 bases between.

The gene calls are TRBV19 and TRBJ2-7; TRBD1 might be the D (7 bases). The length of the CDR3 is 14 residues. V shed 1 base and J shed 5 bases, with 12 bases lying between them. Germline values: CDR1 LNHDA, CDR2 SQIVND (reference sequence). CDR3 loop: CASSIADRRDEQYF. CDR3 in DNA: TGTGCCAGTAGTATAGCGGACAGGAGGGACGAGCAGTACTTC.

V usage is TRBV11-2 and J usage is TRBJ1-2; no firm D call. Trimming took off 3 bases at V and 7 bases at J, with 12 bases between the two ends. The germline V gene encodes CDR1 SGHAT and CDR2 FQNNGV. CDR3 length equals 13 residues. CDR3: CASSFQVAGGYTF. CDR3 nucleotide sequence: TGTGCCAGCAGCTTCCAGGTCGCCGGTGGCTACACCTTC.

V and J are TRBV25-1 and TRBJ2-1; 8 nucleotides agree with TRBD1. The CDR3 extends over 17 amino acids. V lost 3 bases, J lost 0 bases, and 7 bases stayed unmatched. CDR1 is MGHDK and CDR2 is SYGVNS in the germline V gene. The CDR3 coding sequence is TGTGCCAGCAGTGACGACCGGGACAGGATCTCCTACAATGAGCAGTTCTTC. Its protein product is CASSDDRDRISYNEQFF.

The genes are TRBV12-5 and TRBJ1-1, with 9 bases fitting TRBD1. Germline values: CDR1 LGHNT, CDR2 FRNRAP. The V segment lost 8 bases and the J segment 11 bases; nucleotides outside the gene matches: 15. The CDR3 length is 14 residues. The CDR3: CASSWGTGTVGAFF. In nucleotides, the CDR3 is TGTGCTAGTAGCTGGGGGACAGGGACTGTGGGTGCTTTCTTT.

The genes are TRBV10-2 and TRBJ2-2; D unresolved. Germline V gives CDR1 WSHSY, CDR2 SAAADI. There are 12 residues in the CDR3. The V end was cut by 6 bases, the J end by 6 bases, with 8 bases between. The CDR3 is CASRAQSGELFF. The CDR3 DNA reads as TGCGCCAGCAGGGCCCAGTCCGGGGAGCTGTTTTTT.

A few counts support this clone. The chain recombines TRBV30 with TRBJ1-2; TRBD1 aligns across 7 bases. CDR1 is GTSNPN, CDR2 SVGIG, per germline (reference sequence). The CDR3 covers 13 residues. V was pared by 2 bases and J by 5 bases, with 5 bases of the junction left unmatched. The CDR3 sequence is CAWSLPTGYGYTF. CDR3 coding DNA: TGTGCCTGGAGTCTACCGACAGGGTATGGCTACACCTTC.

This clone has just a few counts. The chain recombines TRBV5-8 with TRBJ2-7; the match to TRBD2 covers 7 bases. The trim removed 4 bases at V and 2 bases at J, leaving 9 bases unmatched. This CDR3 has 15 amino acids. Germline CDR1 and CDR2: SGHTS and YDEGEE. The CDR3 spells CASSGGGTGPYEQYF. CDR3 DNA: TGTGCCAGCAGCGGGGGAGGGACGGGCCCCTACGAGCAGTACTTC.

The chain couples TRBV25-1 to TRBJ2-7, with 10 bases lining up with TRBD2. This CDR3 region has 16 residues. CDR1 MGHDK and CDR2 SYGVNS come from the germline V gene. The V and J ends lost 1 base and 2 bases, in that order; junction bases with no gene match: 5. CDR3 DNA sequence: TGTGCCAGCAGTGAATCCCGGACTAGCGGAACCTACGAGCAGTACTTC. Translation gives CASSESRTSGTYEQYF.

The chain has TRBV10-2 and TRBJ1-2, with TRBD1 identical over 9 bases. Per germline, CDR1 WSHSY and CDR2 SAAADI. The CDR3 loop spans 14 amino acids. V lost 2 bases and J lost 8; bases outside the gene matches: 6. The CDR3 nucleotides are TGCGCCAGCAGTGAGGCAGGACAGGGGTACGGCTACACCTTC. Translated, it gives CASSEAGQGYGYTF.

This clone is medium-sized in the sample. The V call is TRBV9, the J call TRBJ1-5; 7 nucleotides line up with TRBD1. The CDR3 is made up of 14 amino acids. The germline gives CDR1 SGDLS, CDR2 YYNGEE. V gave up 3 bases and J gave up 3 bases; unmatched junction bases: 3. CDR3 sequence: CASSAGQFNQPQHF. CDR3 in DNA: TGTGCCAGCAGCGCGGGACAGTTCAATCAGCCCCAGCATTTT.

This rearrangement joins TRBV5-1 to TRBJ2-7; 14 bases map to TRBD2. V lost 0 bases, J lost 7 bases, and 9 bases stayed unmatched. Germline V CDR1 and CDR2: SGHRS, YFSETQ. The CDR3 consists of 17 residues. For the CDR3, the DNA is TGCGCCAGCAGCTTGGGACTAGCGGGAGGGCTTAGTCGAGAGCAGTACTTC. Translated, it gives CASSLGLAGGLSREQYF.

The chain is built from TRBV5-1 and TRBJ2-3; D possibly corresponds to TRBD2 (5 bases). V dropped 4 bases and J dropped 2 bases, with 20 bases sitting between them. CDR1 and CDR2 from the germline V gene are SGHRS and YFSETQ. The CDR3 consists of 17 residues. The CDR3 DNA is TGCGCCAGCAGCGCCACCGGACTTCTCCCTGCCACAGATACGCAGTATTTT. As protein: CASSATGLLPATDTQYF.

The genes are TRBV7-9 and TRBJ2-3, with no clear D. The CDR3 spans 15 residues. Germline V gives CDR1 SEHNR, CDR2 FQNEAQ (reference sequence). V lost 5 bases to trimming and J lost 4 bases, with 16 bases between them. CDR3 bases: TGTGCCAGCAGCCCACCCTACAAGGATGCAGATACGCAGTATTTT. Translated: CASSPPYKDADTQYF.

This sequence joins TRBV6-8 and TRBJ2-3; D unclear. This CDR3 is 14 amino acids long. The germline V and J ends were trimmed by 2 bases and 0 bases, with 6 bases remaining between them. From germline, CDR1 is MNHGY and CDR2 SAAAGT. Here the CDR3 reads CASSYPTSTDTQYF. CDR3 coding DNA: TGTGCCAGCAGTTACCCGACGAGCACAGATACGCAGTATTTT.